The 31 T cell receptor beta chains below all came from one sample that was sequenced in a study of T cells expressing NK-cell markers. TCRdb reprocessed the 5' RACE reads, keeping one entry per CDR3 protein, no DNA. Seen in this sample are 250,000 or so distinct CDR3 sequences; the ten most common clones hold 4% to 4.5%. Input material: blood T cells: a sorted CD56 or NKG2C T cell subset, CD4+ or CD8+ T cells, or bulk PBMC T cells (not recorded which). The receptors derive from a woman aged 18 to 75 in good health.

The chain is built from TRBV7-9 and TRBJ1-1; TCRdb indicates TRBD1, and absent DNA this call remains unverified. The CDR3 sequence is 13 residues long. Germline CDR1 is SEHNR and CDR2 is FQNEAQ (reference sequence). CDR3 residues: CASSSTGNTEAFF.

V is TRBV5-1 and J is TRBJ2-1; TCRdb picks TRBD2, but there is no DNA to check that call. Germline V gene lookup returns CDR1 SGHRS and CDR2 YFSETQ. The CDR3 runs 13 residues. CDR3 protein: CASDSGYYNEQFF.

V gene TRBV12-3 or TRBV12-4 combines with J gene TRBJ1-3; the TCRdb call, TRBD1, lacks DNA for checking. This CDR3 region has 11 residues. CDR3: CASSLGRAIYF.

The CDR3 is CASSLVGGKVLNTEAFF. The genes are TRBV7-2 and TRBJ1-1. The CDR3 extends over 17 amino acids. Germline-derived CDR1 and CDR2 are SGHTA and FQGNSA.

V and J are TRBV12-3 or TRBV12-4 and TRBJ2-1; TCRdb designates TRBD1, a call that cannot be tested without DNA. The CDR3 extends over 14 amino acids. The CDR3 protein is CASSLAPGGTPQFF.

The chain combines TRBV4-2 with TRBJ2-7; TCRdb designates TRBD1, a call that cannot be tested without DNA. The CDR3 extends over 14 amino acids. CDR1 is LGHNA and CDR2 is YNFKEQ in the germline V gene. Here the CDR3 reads CASSQGAGGREQYF.

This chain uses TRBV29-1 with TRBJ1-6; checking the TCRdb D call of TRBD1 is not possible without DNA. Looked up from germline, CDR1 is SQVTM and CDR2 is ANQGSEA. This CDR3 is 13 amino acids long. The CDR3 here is CSVRDRRDSPLHF.

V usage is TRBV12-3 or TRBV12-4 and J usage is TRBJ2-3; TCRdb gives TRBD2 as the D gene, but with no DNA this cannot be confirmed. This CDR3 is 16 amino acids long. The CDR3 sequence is CASSFRLAGRGDTQYF.

The chain's CDR3 is CASSDSFINYGYTF. J is TRBJ1-2 and V is TRBV6-1. This CDR3 is built from 14 residues. The V gene's germline CDR1 is MNHNS and CDR2 SASEGT.

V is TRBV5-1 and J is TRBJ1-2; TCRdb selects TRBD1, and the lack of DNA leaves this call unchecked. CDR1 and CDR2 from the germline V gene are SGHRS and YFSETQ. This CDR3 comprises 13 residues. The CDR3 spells CASSPDTGYGYTF.

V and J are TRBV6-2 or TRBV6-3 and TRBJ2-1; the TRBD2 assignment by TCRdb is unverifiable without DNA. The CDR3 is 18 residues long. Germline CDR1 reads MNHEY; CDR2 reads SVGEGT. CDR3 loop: CASSYSPLAGGLYNEQFF.

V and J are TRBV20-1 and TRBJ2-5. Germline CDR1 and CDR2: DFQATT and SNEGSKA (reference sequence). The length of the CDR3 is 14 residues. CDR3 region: CSARTSGDQETQYF.

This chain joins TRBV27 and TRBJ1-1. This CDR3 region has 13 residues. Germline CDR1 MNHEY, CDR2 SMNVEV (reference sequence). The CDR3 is CASRVQQNTEAFF.

The CDR3 spells CASRPRTGGNTGELFF. The chain links TRBV5-4 to TRBJ2-2; the D gene TCRdb calls, TRBD1, cannot be checked with no DNA. The CDR3 totals 16 residues. The V gene's germline CDR1 is SGHNT and CDR2 YYREEE (reference sequence).

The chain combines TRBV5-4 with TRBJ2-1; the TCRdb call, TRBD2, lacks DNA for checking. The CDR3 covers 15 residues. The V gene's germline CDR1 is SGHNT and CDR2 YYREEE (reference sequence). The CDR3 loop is CASSFGASGNNEQFF.

CDR3 in amino acids: CASSLLGRVNTEAFF. The V and J genes are TRBV12-3 or TRBV12-4 and TRBJ1-1. This CDR3 is 15 amino acids long.

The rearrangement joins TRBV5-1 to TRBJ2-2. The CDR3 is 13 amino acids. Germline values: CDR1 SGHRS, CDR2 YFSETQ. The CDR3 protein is CASSLLYTGELFF.

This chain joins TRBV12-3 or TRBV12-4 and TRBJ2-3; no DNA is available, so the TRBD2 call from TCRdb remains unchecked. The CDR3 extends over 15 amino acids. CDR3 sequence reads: CASSRLAGGRDTQYF.

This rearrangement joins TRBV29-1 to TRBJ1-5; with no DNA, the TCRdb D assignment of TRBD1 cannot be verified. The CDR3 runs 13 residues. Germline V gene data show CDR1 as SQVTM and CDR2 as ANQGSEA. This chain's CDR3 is CSVAKGLDQPQHF.

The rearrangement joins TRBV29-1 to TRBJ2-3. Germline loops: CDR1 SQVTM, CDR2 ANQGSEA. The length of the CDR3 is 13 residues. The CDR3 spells CSAVVGSTDTQYF.

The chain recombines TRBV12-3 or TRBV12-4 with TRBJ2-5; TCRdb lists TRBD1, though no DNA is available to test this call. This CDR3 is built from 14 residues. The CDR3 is CASRPTGRQETQYF.

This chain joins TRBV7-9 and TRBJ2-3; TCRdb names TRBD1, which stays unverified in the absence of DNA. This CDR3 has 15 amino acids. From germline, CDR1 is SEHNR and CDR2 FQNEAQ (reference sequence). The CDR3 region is CASSFLGTSTDTQYF.

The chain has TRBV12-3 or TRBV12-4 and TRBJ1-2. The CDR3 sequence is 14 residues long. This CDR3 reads CASSTLTANYGYTF.

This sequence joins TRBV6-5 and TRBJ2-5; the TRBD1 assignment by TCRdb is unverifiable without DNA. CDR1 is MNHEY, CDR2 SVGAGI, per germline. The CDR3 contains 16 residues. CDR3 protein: CASSYSNRGAQETQYF.

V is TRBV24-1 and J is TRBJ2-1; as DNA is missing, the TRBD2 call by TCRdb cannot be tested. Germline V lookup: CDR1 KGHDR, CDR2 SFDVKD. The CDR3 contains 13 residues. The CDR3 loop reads CATSDLWGGEQFF.

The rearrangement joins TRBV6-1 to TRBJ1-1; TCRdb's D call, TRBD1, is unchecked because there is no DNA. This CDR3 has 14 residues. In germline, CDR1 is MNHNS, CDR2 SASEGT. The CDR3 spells CASSRGELNTEAFF.

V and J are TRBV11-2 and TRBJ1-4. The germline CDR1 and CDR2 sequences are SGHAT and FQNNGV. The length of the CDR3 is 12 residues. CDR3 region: CASSSPSSVQFF.

This CDR3 reads CASSPRTGRDEQFF. The chain couples TRBV7-2 to TRBJ2-1; TCRdb reports TRBD1, a call that lacks DNA to check it against. CDR1 is SGHTA and CDR2 is FQGNSA in the germline V gene. CDR3 length: 14 residues.

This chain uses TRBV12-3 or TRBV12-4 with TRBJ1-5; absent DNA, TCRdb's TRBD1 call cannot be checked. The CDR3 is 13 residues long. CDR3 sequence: CASSLWGDQPQHF.

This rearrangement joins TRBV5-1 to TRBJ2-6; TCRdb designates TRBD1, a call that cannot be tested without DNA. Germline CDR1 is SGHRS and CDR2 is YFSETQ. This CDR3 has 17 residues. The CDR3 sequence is CASSLGVRVSGANVLTF.

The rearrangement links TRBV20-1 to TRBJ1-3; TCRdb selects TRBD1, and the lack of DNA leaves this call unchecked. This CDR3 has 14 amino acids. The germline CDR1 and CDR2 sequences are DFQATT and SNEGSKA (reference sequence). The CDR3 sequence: CSAEGYRGENTIYF.